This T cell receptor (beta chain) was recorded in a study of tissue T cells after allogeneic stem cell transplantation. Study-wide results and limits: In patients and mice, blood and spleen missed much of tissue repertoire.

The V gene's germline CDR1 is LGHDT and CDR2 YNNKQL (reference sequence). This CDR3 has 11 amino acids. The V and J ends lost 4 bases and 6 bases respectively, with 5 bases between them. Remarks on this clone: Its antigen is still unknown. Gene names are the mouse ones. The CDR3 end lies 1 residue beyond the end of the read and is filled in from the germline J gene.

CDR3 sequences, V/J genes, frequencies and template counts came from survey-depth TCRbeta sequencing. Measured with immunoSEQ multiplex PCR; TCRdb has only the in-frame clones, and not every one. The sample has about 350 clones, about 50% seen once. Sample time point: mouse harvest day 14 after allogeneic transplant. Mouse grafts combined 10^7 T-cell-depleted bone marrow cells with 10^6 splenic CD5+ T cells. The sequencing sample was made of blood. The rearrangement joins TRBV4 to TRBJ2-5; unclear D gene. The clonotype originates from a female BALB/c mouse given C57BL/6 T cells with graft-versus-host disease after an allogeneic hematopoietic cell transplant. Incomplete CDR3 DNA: TGTGCCAGCAGCTGGGTGGACACCCAGTAC. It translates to CASSWVDTQY. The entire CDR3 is CASSWVDTQYF.